The T cell receptor (beta chain) under discussion was sequenced for a study of shared clonotypes between healthy human individuals. Study details: There were three CD4 naive, three CD4 memory, two CD8 naive and one CD8 memory plates per donor.

In this sample, this clone turned up once. The antigen is unknown. Study-wide results and caveats: Owing to a small donor count, the genetic and exposure-history diversity represented was limited.

Trimming cost V 4 bases and J 2 bases; bases outside gene matches: 15. Germline assignment: CDR1 MNHEY and CDR2 SMNVEV (reference sequence). The length of the CDR3 is 18 residues. CD45RO-negative cells were positively selected for CCR7, leaving out terminally differentiated effector memory CD45RA+ cells. In the original workflow: ImmunoSEQ output held junction-only sequences without quality scores, so filtering differed. Libraries were prepared by immunoSEQ multiplex PCR; TCRdb keeps only in-frame clonotypes and omits some of them. Clonal size and the V and J genes are those of that table, whereas D and trimming came from the DNA. The sample has some 2 million clones; over 85% are singletons.

This chain joins TRBV27 and TRBJ2-5; TRBD2 matches at 8 bases. This clonotype was obtained from a man younger than 35 in good health. Sample: naive CD8+ T cells sorted from blood. CDR3 sequence (DNA): TGTGCCAGCAGTTGGGCGGGGGGAATGACTAGCCCACAAGAGACCCAGTACTTC. Protein sequence: CASSWAGGMTSPQETQYF.